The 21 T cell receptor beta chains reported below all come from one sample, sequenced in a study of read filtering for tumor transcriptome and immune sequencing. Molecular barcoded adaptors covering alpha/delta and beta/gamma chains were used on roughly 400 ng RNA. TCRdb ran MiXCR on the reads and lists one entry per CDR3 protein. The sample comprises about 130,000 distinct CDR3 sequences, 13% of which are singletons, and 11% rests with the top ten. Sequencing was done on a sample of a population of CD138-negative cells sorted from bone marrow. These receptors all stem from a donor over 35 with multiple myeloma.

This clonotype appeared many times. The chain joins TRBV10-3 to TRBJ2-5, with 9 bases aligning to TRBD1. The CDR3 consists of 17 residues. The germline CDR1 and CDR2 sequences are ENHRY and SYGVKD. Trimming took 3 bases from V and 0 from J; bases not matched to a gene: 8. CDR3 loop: CAISEPGQGGHQETQYF. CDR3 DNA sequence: TGTGCCATCAGTGAACCGGGACAGGGAGGTCACCAAGAGACCCAGTACTTC.

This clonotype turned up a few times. Here the CDR3 reads CASSFHQGLSGNTIYF. The DNA for the CDR3 is TGTGCCAGCAGCTTTCATCAGGGGCTCTCTGGAAACACCATATATTTT. The chain employs TRBV7-2 and TRBJ1-3, with D perhaps matching TRBD1 (6 bases). This CDR3 region has 16 residues. In germline, CDR1 is SGHTA, CDR2 FQGNSA. V lost 3 bases, J lost 0 bases, and 12 bases lay in between.

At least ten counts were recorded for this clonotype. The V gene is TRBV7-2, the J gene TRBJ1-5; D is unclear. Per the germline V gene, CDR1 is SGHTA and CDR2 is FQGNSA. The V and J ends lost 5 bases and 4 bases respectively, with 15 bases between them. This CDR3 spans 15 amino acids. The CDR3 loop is CASSQSTDGNQPQHF. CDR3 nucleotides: TGTGCCAGCAGCCAATCCACGGACGGGAATCAGCCCCAGCATTTT.

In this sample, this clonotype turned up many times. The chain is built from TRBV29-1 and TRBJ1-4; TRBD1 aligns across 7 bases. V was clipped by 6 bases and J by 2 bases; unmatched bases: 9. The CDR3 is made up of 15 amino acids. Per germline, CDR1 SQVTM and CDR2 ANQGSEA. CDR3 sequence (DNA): TGCAGCGTGCGACAGGGTGGGGCGACTAATGAAAAACTGTTTTTT. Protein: CSVRQGGATNEKLFF.

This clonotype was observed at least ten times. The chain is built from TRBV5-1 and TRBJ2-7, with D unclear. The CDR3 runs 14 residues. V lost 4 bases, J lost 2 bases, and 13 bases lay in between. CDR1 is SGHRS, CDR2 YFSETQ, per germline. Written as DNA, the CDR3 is TGCGCCAGCAGCCCCGCCCAGGTCCCCTACGAGCAGTACTTC. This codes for CASSPAQVPYEQYF. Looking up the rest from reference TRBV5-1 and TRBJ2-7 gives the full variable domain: KAGVTQTPRYLIKTRGQQVTLSCSPISGHRSVSWYQQTPGQGLQFLFEYFSETQRNKGNFPGRFSGRQFSNSRSEMNVSTLELGDSALYLCASSPAQVPYEQYFGPGTRLTVT.

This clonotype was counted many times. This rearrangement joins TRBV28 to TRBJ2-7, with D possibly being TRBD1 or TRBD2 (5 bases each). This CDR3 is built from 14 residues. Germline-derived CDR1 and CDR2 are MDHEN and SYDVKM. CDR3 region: CASRGRGEAYEQYF. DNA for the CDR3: TGTGCATCTCGGGGAAGGGGCGAGGCCTACGAGCAGTACTTC.

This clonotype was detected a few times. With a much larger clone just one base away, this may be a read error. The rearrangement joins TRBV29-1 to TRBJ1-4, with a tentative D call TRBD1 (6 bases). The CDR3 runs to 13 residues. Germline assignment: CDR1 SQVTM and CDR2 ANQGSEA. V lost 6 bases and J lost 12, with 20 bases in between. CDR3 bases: TGCAGCGTAAAACAGGGAGATGGCGCAGAACTGTTTTTT. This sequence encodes CSVKQGDGAELFF.

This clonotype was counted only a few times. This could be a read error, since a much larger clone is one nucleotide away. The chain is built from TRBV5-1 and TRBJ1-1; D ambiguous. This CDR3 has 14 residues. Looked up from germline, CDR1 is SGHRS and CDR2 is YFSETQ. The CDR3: CASRDFGSNTEASF. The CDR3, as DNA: TGCGCCAGCAGGGACTTTGGATCGAACACTGAAGCTTCCTTT.

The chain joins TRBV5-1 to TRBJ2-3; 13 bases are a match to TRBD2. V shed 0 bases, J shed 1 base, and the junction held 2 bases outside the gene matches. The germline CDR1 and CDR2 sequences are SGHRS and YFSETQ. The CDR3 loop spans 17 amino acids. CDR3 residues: CASSLGGLAGGTDTQYF. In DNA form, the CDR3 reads TGCGCCAGCAGCTTGGGCGGACTAGCGGGGGGCACAGATACGCAGTATTTT.

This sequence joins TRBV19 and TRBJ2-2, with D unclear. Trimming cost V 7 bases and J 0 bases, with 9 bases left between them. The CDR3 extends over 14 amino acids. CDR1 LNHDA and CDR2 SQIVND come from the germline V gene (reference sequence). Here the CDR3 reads CASKKPSNTGELFF. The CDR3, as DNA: TGTGCCAGTAAGAAGCCTTCGAACACCGGGGAGCTGTTTTTT.

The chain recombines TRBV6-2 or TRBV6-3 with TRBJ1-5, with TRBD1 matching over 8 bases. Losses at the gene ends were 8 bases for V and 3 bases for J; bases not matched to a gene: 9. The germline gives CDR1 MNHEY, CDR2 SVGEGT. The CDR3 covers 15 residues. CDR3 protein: CASAEGQADNQPQHF. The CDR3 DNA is TGTGCCAGCGCCGAGGGACAGGCCGACAATCAGCCCCAGCATTTT.

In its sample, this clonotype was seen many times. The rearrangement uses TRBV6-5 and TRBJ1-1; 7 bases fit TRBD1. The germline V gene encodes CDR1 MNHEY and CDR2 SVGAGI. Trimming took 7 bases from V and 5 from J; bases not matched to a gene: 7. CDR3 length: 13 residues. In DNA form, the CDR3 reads TGTGCCAGCATTAAGACAGGGTATACTGAAGCTTTCTTT. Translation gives CASIKTGYTEAFF.

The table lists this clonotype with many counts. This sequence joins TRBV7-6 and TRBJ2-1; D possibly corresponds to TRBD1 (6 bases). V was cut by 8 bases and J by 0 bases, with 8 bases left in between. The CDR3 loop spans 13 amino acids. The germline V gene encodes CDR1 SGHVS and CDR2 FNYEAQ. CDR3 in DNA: TGTGCCAGCGGGGGCCGCTCCTACAATGAGCAGTTCTTC. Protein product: CASGGRSYNEQFF.

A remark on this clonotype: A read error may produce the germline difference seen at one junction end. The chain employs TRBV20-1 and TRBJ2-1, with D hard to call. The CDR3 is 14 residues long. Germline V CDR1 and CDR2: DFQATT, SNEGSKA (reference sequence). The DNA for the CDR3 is TGCAGAGCTAGAGACCTAGGGATCTACAATGAGCAGTTCTTC. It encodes CRARDLGIYNEQFF.

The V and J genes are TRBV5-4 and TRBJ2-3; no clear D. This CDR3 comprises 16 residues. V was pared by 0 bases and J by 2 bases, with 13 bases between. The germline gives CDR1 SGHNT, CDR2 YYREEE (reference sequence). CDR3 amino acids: CASSLGGAPSTDTQYF. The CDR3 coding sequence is TGTGCCAGCAGCTTGGGCGGCGCCCCGTCCACAGATACGCAGTATTTT.

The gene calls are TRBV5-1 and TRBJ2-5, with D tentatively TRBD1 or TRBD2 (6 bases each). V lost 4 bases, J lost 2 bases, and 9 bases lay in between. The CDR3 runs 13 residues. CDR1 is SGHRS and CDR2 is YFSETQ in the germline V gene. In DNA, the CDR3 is TGCGCCAGCAGCGGGGGGCTGCAAGAGACCCAGTACTTC. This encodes CASSGGLQETQYF.

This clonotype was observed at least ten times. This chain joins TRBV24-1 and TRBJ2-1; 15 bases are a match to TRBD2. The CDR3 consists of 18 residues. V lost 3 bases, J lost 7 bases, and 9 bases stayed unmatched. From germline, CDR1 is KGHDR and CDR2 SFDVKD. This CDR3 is CATSDPGLAGGVGNEQFF. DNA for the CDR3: TGTGCCACCAGTGATCCGGGACTAGCGGGAGGCGTCGGGAATGAGCAGTTCTTC.

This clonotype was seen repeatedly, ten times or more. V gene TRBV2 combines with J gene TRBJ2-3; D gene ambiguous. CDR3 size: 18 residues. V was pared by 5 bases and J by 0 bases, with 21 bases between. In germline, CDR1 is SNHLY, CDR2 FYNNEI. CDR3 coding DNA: TGTGCCAGCAGTCCCCAGGCCCAGTCTTGGAGTAGCACAGATACGCAGTATTTT. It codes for CASSPQAQSWSSTDTQYF.

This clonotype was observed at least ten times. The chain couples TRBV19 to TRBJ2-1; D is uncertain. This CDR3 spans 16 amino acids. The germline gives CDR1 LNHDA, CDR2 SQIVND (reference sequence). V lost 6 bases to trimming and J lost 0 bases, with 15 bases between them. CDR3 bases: TGTGCCAGTAGCAAAAACCCCGGTAGCTCCTACAATGAGCAGTTCTTC. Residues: CASSKNPGSSYNEQFF. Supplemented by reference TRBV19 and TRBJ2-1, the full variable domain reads DGGITQSPKYLFRKEGQNVTLSCEQNLNHDAMYWYRQDPGQGLRLIYYSQIVNDFQKGDIAEGYSVSREKKESFPLTVTSAQKNPTAFYLCASSKNPGSSYNEQFFGPGTRLTVL.

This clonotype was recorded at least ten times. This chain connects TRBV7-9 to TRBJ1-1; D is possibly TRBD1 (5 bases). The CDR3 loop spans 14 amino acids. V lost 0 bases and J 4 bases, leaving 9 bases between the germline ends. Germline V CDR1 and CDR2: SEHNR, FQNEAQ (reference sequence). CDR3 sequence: CASSLAFDSTEAFF. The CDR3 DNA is TGTGCCAGCAGCTTAGCATTTGACAGCACTGAAGCTTTCTTT.

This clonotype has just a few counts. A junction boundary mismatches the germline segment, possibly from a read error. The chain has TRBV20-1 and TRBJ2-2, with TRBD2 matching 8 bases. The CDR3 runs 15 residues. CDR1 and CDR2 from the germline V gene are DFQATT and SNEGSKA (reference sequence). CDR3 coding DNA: TGCAGTGCTAGAGAACTAGCGGAATACACCGGGGAGCTGGTTTTT. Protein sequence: CSARELAEYTGELVF.